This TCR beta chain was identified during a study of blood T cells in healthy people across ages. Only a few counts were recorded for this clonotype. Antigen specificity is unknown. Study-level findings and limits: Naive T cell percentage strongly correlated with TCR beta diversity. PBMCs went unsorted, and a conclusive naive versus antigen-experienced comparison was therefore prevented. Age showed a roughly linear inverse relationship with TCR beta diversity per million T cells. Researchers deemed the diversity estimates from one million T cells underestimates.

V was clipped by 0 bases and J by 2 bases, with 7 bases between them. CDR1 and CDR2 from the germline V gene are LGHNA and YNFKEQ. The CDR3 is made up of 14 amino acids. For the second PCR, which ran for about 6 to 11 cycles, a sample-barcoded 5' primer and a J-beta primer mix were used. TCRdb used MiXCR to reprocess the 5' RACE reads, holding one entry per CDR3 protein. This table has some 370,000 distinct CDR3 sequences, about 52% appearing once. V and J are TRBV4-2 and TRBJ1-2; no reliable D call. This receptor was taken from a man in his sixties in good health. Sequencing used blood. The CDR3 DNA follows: TGTGCCAGCAGCCAAGATCGGCAAAACTATGGCTACACCTTC. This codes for CASSQDRQNYGYTF.